These T cell receptor beta chains were read from a single sample in a study of T cells expressing NK-cell markers. TCRdb reanalyzed the 5' RACE reads, giving one entry per CDR3 protein sequence and no DNA. This sample's table has roughly 3,100 distinct CDR3 sequences. The specimen sequenced was blood T cells: a sorted CD56 or NKG2C T cell subset, CD4+ or CD8+ T cells, or bulk PBMC T cells (not recorded which). The source is a man aged 18-70 years in good health. The CDR3 runs from the conserved cysteine through the conserved F or W. Each record gives: clone size, V gene, J gene, CDR3 protein. The size field is filled for only some rows; it gives once, few, many or a size class.

-	TRBV9	TRBJ2-1	CASSVSEHNEQFF
medium-sized	TRBV20-1	TRBJ2-7	CSAKTGGSYEQYF
-	TRBV5-6	TRBJ2-7	CASSSGTVETYEQYF
medium-sized	TRBV12-3/TRBV12-4	TRBJ1-5	CASSLGSQPQHF
-	TRBV12-3/TRBV12-4	TRBJ1-3	CASSLSSSGNTIYF
-	TRBV5-6	TRBJ1-5	CASSFWTVVGQPQHF
-	TRBV7-6	TRBJ2-5	CASSLGTSGNTVETQYF
-	TRBV20-1	TRBJ2-5	CSARGDLRAQYF
-	TRBV7-2	TRBJ2-7	CASSTGPYYEQYF
-	TRBV27	TRBJ2-5	CASSLARQETQYF
-	TRBV6-1	TRBJ2-1	CASSVSFGAGTNEQFF
-	TRBV28	TRBJ2-7	CASTLGVDYEQYF
-	TRBV3-1	TRBJ2-3	CASSQDRTSGNTDTQYF
-	TRBV29-1	TRBJ2-2	CSFSESNTGELFF
-	TRBV5-4	TRBJ2-1	CASSEGLAAIYNEQFF
-	TRBV12-3/TRBV12-4	TRBJ2-5	CASSFESSKETQYF
-	TRBV3-1	TRBJ2-7	CASSTRTSGVHEQYF
-	TRBV2	TRBJ2-4	CASSELSETLAKNIQYF
-	TRBV20-1	TRBJ2-1	CSAGKYNEQFF
-	TRBV7-3	TRBJ2-1	CASSLTGSHPGNEQFF
-	TRBV28	TRBJ2-1	CASSFGGTYLGGEQFF
-	TRBV5-4	TRBJ2-3	CASSLESSADTQYF
-	TRBV5-4	TRBJ2-1	CASSLGGGRYNEQFF
-	TRBV27	TRBJ1-6	CASSLRGGDSPLHF
-	TRBV6-2/TRBV6-3	TRBJ2-1	CASSPSGSIGWQFF
-	TRBV19	TRBJ2-6	CASTRASGQGAPGANVLTF
-	TRBV4-1	TRBJ1-5	CASSQAGQGGQPQHF
-	TRBV30	TRBJ2-7	CAWKADLQGSYEQYF
-	TRBV20-1	TRBJ2-2	CSAREDRGSEVTGELFF
-	TRBV3-1	TRBJ1-5	CASSPGTGINQPQHF
-	TRBV11-2	TRBJ1-1	CASSPTPGDSAFF
-	TRBV29-1	TRBJ2-1	CSVASDPDRLLAGGGNEQFF
-	TRBV4-1	TRBJ1-1	CASSQGGFVAEAFF
-	TRBV20-1	TRBJ2-7	CSARDGSGQGTYEQYF
-	TRBV6-2/TRBV6-3	TRBJ1-1	CASGRANTEAFF
-	TRBV12-3/TRBV12-4	TRBJ2-1	CASSLTSEVNEQFF
-	TRBV12-3/TRBV12-4	TRBJ1-2	CASSPSPGTGDGYTF
-	TRBV7-8	TRBJ1-5	CASSLERDRGRQPQHF
-	TRBV11-3	TRBJ2-7	CASSLGRGYEQYF
-	TRBV10-3	TRBJ1-5	CAISESGNQPQHF
-	TRBV29-1	TRBJ1-1	CSVSGDEPLNTEAFF
-	TRBV28	TRBJ1-5	CASSFYPGPPLNQPQHF
-	TRBV12-3/TRBV12-4	TRBJ2-1	CASSFGPVGGRIPYEQFF
-	TRBV3-1	TRBJ1-2	CASSQDLSNYGYTF
-	TRBV20-1	TRBJ1-3	CSVPFSGNTIYF
-	TRBV11-3	TRBJ2-1	CASSLVTGGGNEQFF